This TCR beta chain was sequenced in a study of blood T cell repertoires in COVID-19. Whole-study context: Some COVID-19 samples were acute and others convalescent; all came from the United States, Italy and Spain. T cells, B-cell-depleted T cells, or PBMCs supplied cDNA or gDNA.

This clone was recorded only once. Germline CDR1 is SGHTA and CDR2 is FQGNSA. V lost 5 bases and J 0 bases, leaving 7 bases between the germline ends. The CDR3 has 14 amino acids. In assigning cohorts, the study relied on participant-reported clinical history. In the original processing: Nucleated cell counts were estimated from reference gene primer amplification. TCRdb's copy holds only in-frame clones and misses some; the assay was immunoSEQ multiplex PCR. That table furnishes V, J and clone size, whereas the DNA furnished D and trimming. This table holds 130,000 to 150,000 clones, around 89% found once.

The V gene is TRBV7-2, the J gene TRBJ1-4; D remains ambiguous. The sample was PBMCs or T cells enriched from blood (not recorded which). The sequence came from a woman aged 30 to 39 with acute COVID-19. The CDR3 sequence is CASSLSSTNEKLFF. The CDR3, as DNA: TGTGCCAGCAGCCTCAGTTCAACTAATGAAAAACTGTTTTTT.